This T cell receptor (beta chain) comes out of a study of CD8 T cells in Susac syndrome. With random hexamers, roughly 0.5 to 1 ug RNA was reverse transcribed. Across 54 Vbeta and 13 Jbeta, TCR beta CDR3 was amplified with immunoSEQ multiplex PCR. A single record per CDR3 protein comes from TCRdb applying MiXCR to the immunoSEQ multiplex PCR reads. Of 120,000 or so distinct CDR3 sequences listed, 94% were seen once; the top ten hold about 0.089%. The study sequenced TCR beta in blood CD8+ and CD4+ T cells. The control participants were healthy donors, and these controls were matched with respect to both age and sex. Negative isolation was used for CD8+ and CD4+ T cells and FACS enrichment for TEMRA cells. The CDR3 runs to 14 residues. V lost 0 bases to trimming and J lost 6 bases, with 11 bases between them. The germline V gene encodes CDR1 LGHDT and CDR2 YNNKEL (reference sequence).

The rearrangement uses TRBV3-1 and TRBJ1-2; D unresolved. The sample consisted of CD4+ T cells from PBMCs. The sequence was collected from a human donor in good health. DNA for the CDR3: TGTGCCAGCAGCCAAGATCCCCGCTCCAATGGCTACACCTTC. Its translation: CASSQDPRSNGYTF.